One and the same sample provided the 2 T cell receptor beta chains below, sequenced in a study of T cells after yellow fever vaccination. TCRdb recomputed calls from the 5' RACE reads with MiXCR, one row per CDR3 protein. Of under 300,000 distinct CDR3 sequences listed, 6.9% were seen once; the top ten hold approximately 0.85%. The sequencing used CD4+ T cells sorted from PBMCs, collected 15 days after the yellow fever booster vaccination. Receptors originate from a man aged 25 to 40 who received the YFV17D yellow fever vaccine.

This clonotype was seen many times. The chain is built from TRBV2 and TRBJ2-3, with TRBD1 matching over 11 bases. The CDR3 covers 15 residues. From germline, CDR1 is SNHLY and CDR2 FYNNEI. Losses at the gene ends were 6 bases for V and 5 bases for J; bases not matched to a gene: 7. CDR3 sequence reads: CASSNRDRGIDTQYF. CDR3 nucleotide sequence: TGTGCCAGCAGCAACCGGGACAGGGGGATAGATACGCAGTATTTT.

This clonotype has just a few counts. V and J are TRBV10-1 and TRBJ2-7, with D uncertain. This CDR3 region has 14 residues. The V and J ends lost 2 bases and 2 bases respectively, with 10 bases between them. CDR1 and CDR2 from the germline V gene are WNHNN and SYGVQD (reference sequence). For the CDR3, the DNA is TGCGCCAGCAGTGAGGGCGGCCTAACCTACGAGCAGTACTTC. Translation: CASSEGGLTYEQYF.